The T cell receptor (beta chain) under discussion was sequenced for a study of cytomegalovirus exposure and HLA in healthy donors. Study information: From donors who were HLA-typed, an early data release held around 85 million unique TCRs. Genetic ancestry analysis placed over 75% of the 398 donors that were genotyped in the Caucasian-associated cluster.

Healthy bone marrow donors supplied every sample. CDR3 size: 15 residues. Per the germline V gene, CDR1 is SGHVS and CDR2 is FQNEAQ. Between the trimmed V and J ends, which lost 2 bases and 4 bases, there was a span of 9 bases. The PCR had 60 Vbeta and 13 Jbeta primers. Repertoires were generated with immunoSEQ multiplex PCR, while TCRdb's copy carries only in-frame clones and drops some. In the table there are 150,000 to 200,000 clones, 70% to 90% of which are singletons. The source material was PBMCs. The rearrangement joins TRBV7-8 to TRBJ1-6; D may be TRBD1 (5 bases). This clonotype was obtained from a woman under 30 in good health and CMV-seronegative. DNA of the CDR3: TGTGCCAGCAGCTTAACGCAGGGTTATAATTCACCCCTCCACTTT. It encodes CASSLTQGYNSPLHF. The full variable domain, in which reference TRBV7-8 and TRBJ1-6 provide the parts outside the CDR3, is GAGVSQSPRYKVAKRGQDVALRCDPISGHVSLFWYQQALGQGPEFLTYFQNEAQLDKSGLPSDRFFAERPEGSVSTLKIQRTQQEDSAVYLCASSLTQGYNSPLHFGNGTRLTVT.